Described below is a single T cell receptor beta chain sequence and its context. As originally analysed: Estimation of nucleated cell counts relied on the amplification of reference gene primers. The method was immunoSEQ multiplex PCR; TCRdb's version includes in-frame clones alone and lacks a portion of them. V and J calls and clone size follow that table, whereas D and trimming were derived from the DNA. Of 250,000 to 300,000 clones listed, more than 70% were seen once; the top ten hold around 11%. The Seattle patients joined while their infection was active and were tracked longitudinally afterward. The data originate from a study of blood T cell repertoires in COVID-19. Study at large: There were acute and convalescent COVID-19 samples, and they came from the United States, Italy and Spain. PBMCs, B-cell-depleted T cells, or T cells were the source of the cDNA or gDNA that made up the material.

The CDR3 spans 14 residues. V dropped 5 bases and J dropped 6 bases, with 13 bases sitting between them. Germline V gene data show CDR1 as SGHAT and CDR2 as FQNNGV. The genes are TRBV11-2 and TRBJ1-4; a possible D gene is TRBD1 (5 bases). Sample: peripheral blood. This TCR came from a woman aged 25-40 years with COVID-19, enrolled during active disease. In DNA, the CDR3 is TGTGCCAGCAGCCCGCAGGGAGGGGATGAAAAACTGTTTTTT. It is translated as CASSPQGGDEKLFF. Full variable domain (outside the CDR3, taken from reference TRBV11-2 and TRBJ1-4): EAGVAQSPRYKIIEKRQSVAFWCNPISGHATLYWYQQILGQGPKLLIQFQNNGVVDDSQLPKDRFSAERLKGVDSTLKIQPAKLEDSAVYLCASSPQGGDEKLFFGSGTQLSVL.